The clone carrying this T cell receptor delta chain has more than one count but fewer than ten. Its antigen is not known. Other DNA sequences of this sample code for an identical CDR3. This specimen belongs to a study of Vδ1+ human thymocytes. Whole-study results and caveats: Despite high sort purity, about a fifth of thymic T cell receptor delta sequences were Vdelta2. In the thymus, TRG and TRD repertoires looked highly polyclonal with Gaussian CDR3 lengths.

The template was reverse-transcribed extracted RNA. CDR3 amplicons came from multiplex PCR with pooled V-gene forward and constant-region reverse primers. TCRdb re-called clones from the multiplex PCR reads via CATT. Of about 55,000 delta-chain clones listed, approximately 16% were seen once; the top ten hold around 0.5%. Unmatched junction bases numbered 22, after V lost 5 bases and J lost 0 bases. Germline V gene lookup returns CDR1 TSWWSYY and CDR2 QGS. The CDR3 totals 22 residues. This receptor was taken from a boy under three years old who had congenital heart surgery. The source material was Vdelta1+ gamma-delta thymocytes from the thymus. Sample subset: FACS-sorted CD3+ TCRalphabeta- TCRVdelta1+ TCRVdelta2- thymocytes. The gene calls are TRDV1 and TRDJ1; TRDD3 matches at 12 bases. The CDR3 DNA is TGTGCTCTTGGGCCCCTTCCTACTTGGTACTGGGGGATACCCAAGTACACCGATAAACTCATCTTT. Protein product: CALGPLPTWYWGIPKYTDKLIF.